This T cell receptor (beta chain) was profiled in a study of blood T cell repertoires in COVID-19 (dated by TCRdb to about 2020). For context, the study as a whole: Samples covering the acute and convalescent phases of COVID-19 were provided by collaborators in the United States, Italy and Spain. HLA class I and class II types, where available, came from metadata supplied by the sample provider rather than from assay-based typing. Deeply sampled blood TCRbeta repertoires from subjects exposed to, actively infected with, or recovered from COVID-19 were included in the dataset. The material from the prospective study consisted of cDNA or gDNA derived from T cells, B-cell-depleted T cells, or PBMCs. Samples were obtained from the ongoing ImmuneRACE study (first 160 participants) and from some 1,200 subjects provided by 6 global collaborators. A freely available public database, intended as a resource for researchers studying the immune response to SARS-CoV-2, is where the repertoires were released. The sample metadata nearly always contained a de-identified subject ID, COVID-19 status, age in years and sex.

From the cysteine up to the phenylalanine, the CDR3 has a length of 17 residues. Only the CDR3 DNA is retained, 51 bases long and in frame from the first base. The CDR1 and CDR2 encoded by the germline V gene are MGHDK and SYGVNS. V sheds 1 base and J sheds 2 bases, leaving 12 bases between their ends. Enrolling through a virtual design, the prospective study's participants ranged in age from roughly 18 to 89 years and lived across 24 United States geographic areas. In the prospective study, cohorts were assigned on the basis of participant-reported clinical history obtained from a screening survey and a study questionnaire. Recovered participants in ImmuneRACE Cohort 3 were defined by two consecutive negative NP/OP PCR tests, clearance by a healthcare professional, or resolution of symptoms. Mobile phlebotomists in the prospective study collected whole blood, serum and a nasopharyngeal or oropharyngeal swab from every participant. Over an approximately two-month period, participants in the prospective study had the option of providing additional blood draws and questionnaires. Before DNA extraction, prospective study blood samples were shipped either frozen or at room temperature.

A remark on this clone: The target of this receptor is not known. No much larger clone is present one base from it, and per-base qualities are unavailable.

TCRbeta CDR3 regions were amplified from genomic DNA by means of the immunoSEQ Assay, a bias-controlled multiplex PCR. The original pipeline was this. Nucleated cell counts per sample were estimated from amplification of reference gene primers within the assay. To quantify the absolute abundance of each unique TCRbeta CDR3 rearrangement, sequence reads were collapsed and filtered. For each sample, productive Simpson clonality was calculated as the square root of Simpson's diversity index across productive rearrangements. This immuneACCESS table, as held by TCRdb, lists in-frame sequences with V and J called but not all clones. Of the missing ones, under half trace to an unresolved V gene in checked studies; the others have no known cause. That table supplies the V and J calls and clone size; D and trimming were determined from the DNA. The sample records roughly 170,000 clones, under 90% of which are singletons. The top ten clones comprise roughly 12% of the sample.

Findings and caveats that apply to the study as a whole: The quantity of clinical and demographic metadata differed by source and by participant and was supplied without curation.

This TCR derives from a man in his fifties or sixties who had recovered from COVID-19. This sequence uses TRBV25-1 and TRBJ2-6; the D segment could be TRBD1, given 6 matching bases. The sample consisted of PBMCs or T cells enriched from blood (not recorded which). The bases are TGTGCCAGCAGTGAATTACCAGGGGTCCCTGGGGCCAACGTCCTGACTTTC. Translated, this is CASSELPGVPGANVLTF.